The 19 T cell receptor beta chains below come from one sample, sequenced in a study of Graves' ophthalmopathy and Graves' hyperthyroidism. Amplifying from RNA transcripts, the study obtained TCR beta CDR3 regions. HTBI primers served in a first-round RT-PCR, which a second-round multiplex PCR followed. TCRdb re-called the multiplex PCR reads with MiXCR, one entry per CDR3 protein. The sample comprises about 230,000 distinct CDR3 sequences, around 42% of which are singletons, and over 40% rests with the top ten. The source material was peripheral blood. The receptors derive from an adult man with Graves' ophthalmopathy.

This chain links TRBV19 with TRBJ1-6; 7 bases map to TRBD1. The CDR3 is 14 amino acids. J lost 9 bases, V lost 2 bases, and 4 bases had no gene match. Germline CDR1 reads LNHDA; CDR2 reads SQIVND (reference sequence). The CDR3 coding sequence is TGTGCCAGTAGTATAACAGGGGTCGGTTCACCCCTCCACTTT. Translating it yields CASSITGVGSPLHF.

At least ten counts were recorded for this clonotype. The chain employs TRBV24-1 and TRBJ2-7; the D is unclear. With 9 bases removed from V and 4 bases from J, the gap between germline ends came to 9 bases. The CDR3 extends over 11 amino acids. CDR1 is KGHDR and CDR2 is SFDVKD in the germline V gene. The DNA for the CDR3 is TGTGCCACCGGATCTGAGTACGAGCAGTACTTC. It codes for CATGSEYEQYF.

The CDR3 DNA sequence: TGCAGTGCTAGACCACAGGGCCTAGCTAACTATGGCTACACCTTC. Translated, it gives CSARPQGLANYGYTF. The gene calls are TRBV20-1 and TRBJ1-2; tentatively, D is TRBD1 (6 bases). The V gene lost 2 bases and the J gene lost 0 bases, with 13 bases spanning the gap. Germline-derived CDR1 and CDR2 are DFQATT and SNEGSKA (reference sequence). CDR3 length: 15 residues.

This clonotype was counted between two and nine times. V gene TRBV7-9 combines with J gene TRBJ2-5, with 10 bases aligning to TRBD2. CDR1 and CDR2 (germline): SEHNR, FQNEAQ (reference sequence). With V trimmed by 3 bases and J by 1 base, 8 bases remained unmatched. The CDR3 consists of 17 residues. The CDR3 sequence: CASSLDLKRGGQETQYF. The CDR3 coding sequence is TGTGCCAGCAGCTTGGATTTGAAGCGGGGGGGCCAAGAGACCCAGTACTTC.

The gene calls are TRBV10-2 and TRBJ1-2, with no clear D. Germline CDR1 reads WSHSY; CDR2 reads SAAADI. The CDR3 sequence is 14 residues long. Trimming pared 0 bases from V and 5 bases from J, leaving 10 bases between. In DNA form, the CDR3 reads TGCGCCAGCAGTGAGTCCCCATTGGGGTATGGCTACACCTTC. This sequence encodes CASSESPLGYGYTF.

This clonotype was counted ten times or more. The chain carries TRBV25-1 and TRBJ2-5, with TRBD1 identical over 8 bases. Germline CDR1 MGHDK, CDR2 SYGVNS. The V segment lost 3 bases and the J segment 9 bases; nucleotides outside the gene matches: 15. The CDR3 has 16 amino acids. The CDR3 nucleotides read TGTGCCAGCAGTGACAGGGGGCGAGAGTGGGTCAGGGCCCAGTACTTC. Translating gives CASSDRGREWVRAQYF. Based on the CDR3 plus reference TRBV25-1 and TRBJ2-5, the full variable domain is EADIYQTPRYLVIGTGKKITLECSQTMGHDKMYWYQQDPGMELHLIHYSYGVNSTEKGDLSSESTVSRIRTEHFPLTLESARPSHTSQYLCASSDRGREWVRAQYFGPGTRLLVL.

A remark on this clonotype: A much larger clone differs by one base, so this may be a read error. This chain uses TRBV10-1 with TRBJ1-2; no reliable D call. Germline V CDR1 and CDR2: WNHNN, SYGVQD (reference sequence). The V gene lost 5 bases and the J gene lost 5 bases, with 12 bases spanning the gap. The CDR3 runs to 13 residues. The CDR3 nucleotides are TGCGCCAGCAGTCCTGGCAGGTCGTATGGCTACACCTTC. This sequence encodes CASSPGRSYGYTF.

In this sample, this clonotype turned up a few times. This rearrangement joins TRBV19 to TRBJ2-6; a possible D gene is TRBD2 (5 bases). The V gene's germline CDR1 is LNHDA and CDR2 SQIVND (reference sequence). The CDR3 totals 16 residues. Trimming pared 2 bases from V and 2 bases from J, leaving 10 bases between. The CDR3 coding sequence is TGTGCCAGTAGTATACCATCGAGGGCTGGGGCCAACGTCCTGACTTTC. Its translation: CASSIPSRAGANVLTF.

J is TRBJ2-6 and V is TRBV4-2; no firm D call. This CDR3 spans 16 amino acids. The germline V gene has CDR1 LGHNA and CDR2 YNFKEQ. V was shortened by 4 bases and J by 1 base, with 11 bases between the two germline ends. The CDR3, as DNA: TGTGCCAGCAGCCCCCCAGGTGTTTCTGGGGCCAACGTCCTGACTTTC. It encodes CASSPPGVSGANVLTF.

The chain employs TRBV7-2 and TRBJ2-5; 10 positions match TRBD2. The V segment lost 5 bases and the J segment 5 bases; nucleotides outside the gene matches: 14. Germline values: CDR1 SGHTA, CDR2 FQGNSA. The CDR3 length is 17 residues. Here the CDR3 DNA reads TGTGCCAGCAGCGTATTTATGGCTAGCGGGAGAGGGGAGACCCAGTACTTC. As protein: CASSVFMASGRGETQYF.

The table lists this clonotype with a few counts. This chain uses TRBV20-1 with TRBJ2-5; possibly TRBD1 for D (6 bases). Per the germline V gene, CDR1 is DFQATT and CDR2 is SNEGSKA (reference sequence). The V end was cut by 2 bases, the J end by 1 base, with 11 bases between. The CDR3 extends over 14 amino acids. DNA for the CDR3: TGCAGTGCTAGACGTTCGACAGGCCAAGAGACCCAGTACTTC. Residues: CSARRSTGQETQYF.

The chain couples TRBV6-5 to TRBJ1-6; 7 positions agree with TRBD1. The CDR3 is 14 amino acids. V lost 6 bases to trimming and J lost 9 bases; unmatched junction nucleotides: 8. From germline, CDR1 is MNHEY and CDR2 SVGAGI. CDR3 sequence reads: CASSQTGIGSPLHF. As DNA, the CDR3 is TGTGCCAGCAGCCAGACAGGGATCGGTTCACCCCTCCACTTT.

In DNA form, the CDR3 reads TGTGCCAGCAGCGTAGGGACAGGGGGCTCCTACGAGCAGTACTTC. The encoded protein is CASSVGTGGSYEQYF. This rearrangement joins TRBV5-4 to TRBJ2-7; 11 bases match TRBD1. The germline V gene has CDR1 SGHNT and CDR2 YYREEE (reference sequence). V lost 4 bases, J lost 0 bases, and 3 bases stayed unmatched. The CDR3 covers 15 residues. Supplemented by reference TRBV5-4 and TRBJ2-7, the full variable domain reads ETGVTQSPTHLIKTRGQQVTLRCSSQSGHNTVSWYQQALGQGPQFIFQYYREEENGRGNFPPRFSGLQFPNYSSELNVNALELDDSALYLCASSVGTGGSYEQYFGPGTRLTVT.

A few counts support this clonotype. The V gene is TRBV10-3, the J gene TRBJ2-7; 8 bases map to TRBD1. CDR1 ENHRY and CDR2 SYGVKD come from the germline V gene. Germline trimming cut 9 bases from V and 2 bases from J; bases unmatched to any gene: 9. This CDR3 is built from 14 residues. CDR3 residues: CAMKQDRATYEQYF. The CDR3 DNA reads TGTGCCATGAAGCAGGACAGGGCAACCTACGAGCAGTACTTC.

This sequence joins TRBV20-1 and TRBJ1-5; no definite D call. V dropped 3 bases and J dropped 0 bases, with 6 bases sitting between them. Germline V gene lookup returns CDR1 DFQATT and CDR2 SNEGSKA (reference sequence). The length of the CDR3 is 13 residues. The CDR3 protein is CSASTDSNQPQHF. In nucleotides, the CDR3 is TGCAGTGCTAGTACCGATAGCAATCAGCCCCAGCATTTT.

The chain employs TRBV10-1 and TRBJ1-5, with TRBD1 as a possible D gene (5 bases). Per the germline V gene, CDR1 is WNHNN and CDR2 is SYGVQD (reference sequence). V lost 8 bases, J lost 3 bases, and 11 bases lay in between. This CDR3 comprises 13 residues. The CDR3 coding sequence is TGCGCCAGCGCCCAGGGTTACAATCAGCCCCAGCATTTT. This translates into CASAQGYNQPQHF.

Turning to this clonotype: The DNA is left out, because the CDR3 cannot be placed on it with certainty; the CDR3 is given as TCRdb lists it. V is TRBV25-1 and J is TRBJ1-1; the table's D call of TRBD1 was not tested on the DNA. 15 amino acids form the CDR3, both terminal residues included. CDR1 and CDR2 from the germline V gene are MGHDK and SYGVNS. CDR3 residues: CASTRGWGDGTEALF.

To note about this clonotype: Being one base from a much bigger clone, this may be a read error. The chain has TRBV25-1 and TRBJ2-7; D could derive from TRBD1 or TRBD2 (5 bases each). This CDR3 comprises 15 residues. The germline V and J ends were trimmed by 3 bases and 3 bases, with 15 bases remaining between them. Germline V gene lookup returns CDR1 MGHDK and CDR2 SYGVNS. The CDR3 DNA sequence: TGTGCCAGCAGTGACTCAGGGACGGCCAGCTACGAGCAGTACTTC. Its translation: CASSDSGTASYEQYF.

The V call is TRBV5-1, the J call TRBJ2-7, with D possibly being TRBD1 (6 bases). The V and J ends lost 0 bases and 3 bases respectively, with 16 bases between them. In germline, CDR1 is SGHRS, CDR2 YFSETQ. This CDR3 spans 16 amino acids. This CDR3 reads CASSLAGSGTNYEQYF. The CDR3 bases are TGCGCCAGCAGCTTGGCGGGGTCGGGGACAAACTACGAGCAGTACTTC.